This TCR beta chain appears in the sequencing data of a study of T cells in Graves' hyperthyroidism and ophthalmopathy. Amplified regions were TCR beta CDR3 sequences from RNA transcripts. The TCR CDR3 was amplified in a first-round RT-PCR using the HTBI primer set. MiXCR, run by TCRdb on the multiplex PCR reads, gives a single entry per CDR3 protein. Among 450,000 to 600,000 distinct CDR3 sequences listed, about 20% were seen once. PBMCs were collected from a roughly 9.7 ml volume of fresh peripheral blood. This TCR was sampled from a man aged 40-50 years with Graves' ophthalmopathy. Sequenced: blood.

CDR3 residues: CASSLGKHPYNEQFF. DNA for the CDR3: TGTGCCAGCAGCTTGGGAAAGCATCCCTACAATGAGCAGTTCTTC. The chain combines TRBV5-8 with TRBJ2-1; D is ambiguous. The germline V and J ends were trimmed by 0 bases and 2 bases, with 9 bases remaining between them. The CDR3 is 15 amino acids. CDR1 and CDR2 (germline): SGHTS, YDEGEE.